These 19 T cell receptor beta chains were sequenced from one sample in a study of T cell changes during pregnancy in multiple sclerosis. Profiled with immunoSEQ multiplex PCR; TCRdb holds only in-frame clones, not every one. This table has 85,000 to 100,000 clones, 92% appearing once. Material: peripheral blood, obtained in the first trimester of pregnancy. The receptors were sampled from a female donor with multiple sclerosis, enrolled in a pregnancy study.

This clone has a single count. V and J are TRBV19 and TRBJ1-2; D is unresolved. Germline V lookup: CDR1 LNHDA, CDR2 SQIVND (reference sequence). This CDR3 spans 14 amino acids. Trimming removed 7 bases from V and 3 bases from J, with 15 bases in between. CDR3 protein: CASTLYRGDYGYTF. DNA of the CDR3: TGTGCCAGTACCCTTTACCGGGGTGACTATGGCTACACCTTC.

This chain uses TRBV27 with TRBJ1-5; no firm D call. Germline V gene data show CDR1 as MNHEY and CDR2 as SMNVEV (reference sequence). This CDR3 has 13 amino acids. V was pared by 2 bases and J by 1 base, with 3 bases between. The DNA for the CDR3 is TGTGCCAGCAGTTTAGGCAGCAATCAGCCCCAGCATTTT. This gives the protein CASSLGSNQPQHF.

V and J are TRBV19 and TRBJ2-1; possible D gene TRBD2, 6 bases. Deletions cut 4 bases from V and 0 bases from J, with 7 bases between. The CDR3 covers 14 residues. Looked up from germline, CDR1 is LNHDA and CDR2 is SQIVND (reference sequence). As DNA, the CDR3 is TGTGCCAGTAGTAGCGGGACCTCCTACAATGAGCAGTTCTTC. Amino acid sequence: CASSSGTSYNEQFF.

V is TRBV7-9 and J is TRBJ1-2; D perhaps matches TRBD1 (5 bases). V was shortened by 5 bases and J by 5 bases, with 9 bases between the two germline ends. The CDR3 sequence is 12 residues long. The germline CDR1 and CDR2 sequences are SEHNR and FQNEAQ (reference sequence). In DNA form, the CDR3 reads TGTGCCAGCAGCCCCGACAGTTATGGCTACACCTTC. It is translated as CASSPDSYGYTF.

This rearrangement joins TRBV11-3 to TRBJ2-7; 7 nucleotides match TRBD1. The length of the CDR3 is 15 residues. Trimming at V came to 2 bases and at J to 0 bases, leaving 4 bases not matched to a gene. Germline-derived CDR1 and CDR2 are SGHNT and YENEEA. The CDR3 nucleotides are TGTGCCAGCAGCTTAAGGGCAGGGGGCTCCTACGAGCAGTACTTC. It yields the protein CASSLRAGGSYEQYF.

This clone has only a few counts. The gene calls are TRBV5-4 and TRBJ2-7; TRBD1 matches at 9 bases. V shed 4 bases, J shed 0 bases, and the junction held 2 bases outside the gene matches. Germline V gives CDR1 SGHNT, CDR2 YYREEE (reference sequence). The CDR3 is 14 amino acids. In DNA, the CDR3 is TGTGCCAGCAGCATGACAGGGGGCTCCTACGAGCAGTACTTC. This sequence encodes CASSMTGGSYEQYF.

The chain is built from TRBV7-2 and TRBJ1-5; TRBD1 might be the D (5 bases). The germline V and J ends were trimmed by 5 bases and 4 bases, with 12 bases remaining between them. Germline CDR1 reads SGHTA; CDR2 reads FQGNSA. The CDR3 has 14 residues. Here the CDR3 DNA reads TGTGCCAGCAGCGGTGGGGCACCTAATCAGCCCCAGCATTTT. Its translation is CASSGGAPNQPQHF. Supplemented by reference TRBV7-2 and TRBJ1-5, the full variable domain reads GAGVSQSPSNKVTEKGKDVELRCDPISGHTALYWYRQSLGQGLEFLIYFQGNSAPDKSGLPSDRFSAERTGGSVSTLTIQRTQQEDSAVYLCASSGGAPNQPQHFGDGTRLSIL.

The rearrangement joins TRBV18 to TRBJ2-7; D may be TRBD2 (6 bases). Trimming cost V 0 bases and J 1 base, with 7 bases left between them. Per germline, CDR1 KGHSH and CDR2 LQKENI. The CDR3 sequence is 14 residues long. The chain's CDR3 is CASSPPAGSYEQYF. As DNA, the CDR3 is TGTGCCAGCTCACCACCGGCGGGATCCTACGAGCAGTACTTC.

The rearrangement uses TRBV4-1 and TRBJ2-1, with D perhaps matching TRBD2 (6 bases). The ends were cut back, 3 bases at V and 7 bases at J, with 16 bases in the middle. Per the germline V gene, CDR1 is MGHRA and CDR2 is YSYEKL. This CDR3 has 15 amino acids. The CDR3 nucleotides read TGCGCCAGCAGCCAGATAGATAGCGGAAGAAATGAGCAGTTCTTC. Protein product: CASSQIDSGRNEQFF.

The chain couples TRBV18 to TRBJ1-3; unclear D gene. The germline V and J ends were trimmed by 2 bases and 0 bases, with 17 bases remaining between them. CDR1 and CDR2 from the germline V gene are KGHSH and LQKENI. This CDR3 has 18 amino acids. The CDR3 loop is CASSPLESGRVSGNTIYF. The DNA of the CDR3 is TGTGCCAGCTCACCATTAGAAAGTGGGAGAGTCTCTGGAAACACCATATATTTT.

This clone has just one count. The chain links TRBV2 to TRBJ2-3, with D tentatively TRBD1 (6 bases). The CDR3 covers 17 residues. Looked up from germline, CDR1 is SNHLY and CDR2 is FYNNEI. Trimming took off 5 bases at V and 0 bases at J, with 18 bases between the two ends. The CDR3 reads CASSTSQAGDSTDTQYF. The CDR3 DNA sequence: TGTGCCAGCAGTACCTCCCAGGCAGGGGATAGCACAGATACGCAGTATTTT.

This sequence joins TRBV5-5 and TRBJ2-2; TRBD1 aligns across 7 bases. The V gene end was trimmed by 0 bases and the J gene end by 0 bases; junction bases not matched to a gene: 8. The CDR3 totals 18 residues. Per germline, CDR1 SGHKS and CDR2 YYEKEE (reference sequence). CDR3 sequence (DNA): TGTGCCAGCAGCTTGGGATTAGGGGGCAGGACGAACACCGGGGAGCTGTTTTTT. Its translation: CASSLGLGGRTNTGELFF.

This rearrangement joins TRBV29-1 to TRBJ2-7; 8 bases agree with TRBD1. The CDR3 runs to 15 residues. CDR1 and CDR2 from the germline V gene are SQVTM and ANQGSEA. The V gene end was trimmed by 2 bases and the J gene end by 6 bases; junction bases not matched to a gene: 12. The CDR3 DNA reads as TGCAGCGTTGAATATCCCAGGGGGCGGTCTTCCGAGCAGTACTTC. It specifies CSVEYPRGRSSEQYF.

This clone has a handful of counts. The V call is TRBV7-8, the J call TRBJ2-1; 9 positions match TRBD2. The CDR3 runs 16 residues. Per the germline V gene, CDR1 is SGHVS and CDR2 is FQNEAQ. The trim removed 4 bases at V and 7 bases at J, leaving 11 bases unmatched. The chain's CDR3 is CASSSFRAGGRNEQFF. The DNA for the CDR3 is TGTGCCAGCAGCTCATTCAGGGCGGGAGGGCGGAATGAGCAGTTCTTC.

This chain joins TRBV6-1 and TRBJ2-2; a weak D match, TRBD2 (6 bases). The CDR3 is made up of 15 amino acids. The V gene's germline CDR1 is MNHNS and CDR2 SASEGT. Trimming took 2 bases from V and 7 from J, leaving 14 bases between them. The CDR3 sequence: CASSEFGGAGGELFF. The CDR3 nucleotides read TGTGCCAGCAGTGAATTCGGAGGGGCCGGCGGGGAGCTGTTTTTT.

The rearrangement joins TRBV19 to TRBJ1-1; 8 bases are shared with TRBD1. The CDR3 totals 14 residues. CDR1 and CDR2 (germline): LNHDA, SQIVND (reference sequence). The J segment lost 4 bases and the V segment lost 4 bases, leaving 5 bases of the junction unmatched. Here the CDR3 reads CASSRYRGTTEAFF. The CDR3, as DNA: TGTGCCAGTAGTAGGTACAGGGGGACCACTGAAGCTTTCTTT.

This rearrangement joins TRBV5-8 to TRBJ2-7; tentative D call: TRBD1 (6 bases). V lost 5 bases and J lost 0, with 18 bases in between. The CDR3 is 16 amino acids. Germline values: CDR1 SGHTS, CDR2 YDEGEE. DNA for the CDR3: TGTGCCAGCAGGCCGATGACAGGTCCGAGCTCCTACGAGCAGTACTTC. Protein: CASRPMTGPSSYEQYF.

V is TRBV29-1 and J is TRBJ2-2; 8 bases match TRBD1. The CDR3 extends over 15 amino acids. Per germline, CDR1 SQVTM and CDR2 ANQGSEA. Germline trimming cut 7 bases from V and 7 bases from J; bases unmatched to any gene: 14. The CDR3 loop is CSARGEQGGGGELFF. The CDR3 DNA reads as TGCAGCGCTCGAGGGGAACAGGGGGGAGGCGGGGAGCTGTTTTTT.

J is TRBJ2-1 and V is TRBV5-1; 9 nucleotides line up with TRBD2. The CDR3 consists of 14 residues. The V and J ends lost 2 bases and 7 bases, in that order; junction bases with no gene match: 4. Germline CDR1 is SGHRS and CDR2 is YFSETQ. CDR3 sequence: CASSLAGGKNEQFF. In DNA, the CDR3 is TGCGCCAGCAGCTTAGCGGGAGGTAAAAATGAGCAGTTCTTC. Using reference TRBV5-1 and TRBJ2-1 for the parts outside the CDR3, the full variable domain is KAGVTQTPRYLIKTRGQQVTLSCSPISGHRSVSWYQQTPGQGLQFLFEYFSETQRNKGNFPGRFSGRQFSNSRSEMNVSTLELGDSALYLCASSLAGGKNEQFFGPGTRLTVL.